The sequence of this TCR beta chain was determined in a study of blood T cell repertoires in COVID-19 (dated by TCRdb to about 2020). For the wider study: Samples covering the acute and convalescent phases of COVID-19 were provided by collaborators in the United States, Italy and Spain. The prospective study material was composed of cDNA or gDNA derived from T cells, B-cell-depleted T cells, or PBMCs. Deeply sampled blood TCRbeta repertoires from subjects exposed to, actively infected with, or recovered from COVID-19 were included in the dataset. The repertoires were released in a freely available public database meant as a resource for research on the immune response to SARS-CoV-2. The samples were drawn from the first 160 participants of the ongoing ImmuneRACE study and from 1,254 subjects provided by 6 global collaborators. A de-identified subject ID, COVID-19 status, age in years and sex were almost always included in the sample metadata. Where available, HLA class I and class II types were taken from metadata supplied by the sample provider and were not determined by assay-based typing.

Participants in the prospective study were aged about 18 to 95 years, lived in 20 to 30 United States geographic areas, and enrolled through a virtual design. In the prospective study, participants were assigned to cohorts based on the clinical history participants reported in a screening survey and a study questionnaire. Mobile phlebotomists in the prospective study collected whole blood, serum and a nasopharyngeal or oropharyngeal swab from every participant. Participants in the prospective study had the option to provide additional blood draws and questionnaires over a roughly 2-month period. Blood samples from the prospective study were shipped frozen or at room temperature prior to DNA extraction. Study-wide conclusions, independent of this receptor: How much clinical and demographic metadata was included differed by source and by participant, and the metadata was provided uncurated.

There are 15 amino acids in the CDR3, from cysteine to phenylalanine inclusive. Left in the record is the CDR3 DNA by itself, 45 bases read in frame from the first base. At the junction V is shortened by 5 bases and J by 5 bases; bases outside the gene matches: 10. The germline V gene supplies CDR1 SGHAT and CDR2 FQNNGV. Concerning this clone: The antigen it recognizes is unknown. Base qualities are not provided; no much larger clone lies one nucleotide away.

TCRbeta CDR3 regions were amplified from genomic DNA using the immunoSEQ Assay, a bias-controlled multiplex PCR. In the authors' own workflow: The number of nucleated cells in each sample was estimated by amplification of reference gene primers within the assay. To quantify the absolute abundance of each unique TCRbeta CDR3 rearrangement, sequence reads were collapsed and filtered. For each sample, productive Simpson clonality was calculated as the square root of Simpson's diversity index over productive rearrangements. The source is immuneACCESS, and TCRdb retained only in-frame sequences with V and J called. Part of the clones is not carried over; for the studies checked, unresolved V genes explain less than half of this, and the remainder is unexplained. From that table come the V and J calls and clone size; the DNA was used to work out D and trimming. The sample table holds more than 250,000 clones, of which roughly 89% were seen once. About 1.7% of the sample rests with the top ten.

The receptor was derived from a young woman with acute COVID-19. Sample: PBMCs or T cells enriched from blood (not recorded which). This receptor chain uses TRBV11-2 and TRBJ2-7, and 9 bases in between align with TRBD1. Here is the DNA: TGTGCCAGCAGCCTCCACAGGGGGCAGGGCGACGAGCAGTACTTC. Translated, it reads CASSLHRGQGDEQYF.